This T cell receptor (beta chain) was retrieved from a study of shared clonotypes between healthy human individuals. Per the germline V gene, CDR1 is PRHDT and CDR2 is FYEKMQ (reference sequence). Trimming pared 0 bases from V and 0 bases from J, leaving 1 base between. This CDR3 has 13 amino acids. The assay was carried out at the deep level. The assay was immunoSEQ multiplex PCR, and TCRdb's table has in-frame clones only and misses some. The table shows 2 million to 2.5 million clones, with about 92% occurring only once. The source material was naive CD4+ T cells from PBMCs. Indicated subset: CD45RA+ positively selected. The clonotype was recovered from a man between 18 and 29 years old in good health. Some clones in this sample may be carry-over from other donors' samples. The V call is TRBV13, the J call TRBJ2-3, with D uncertain. Here the CDR3 reads CASSLGSTDTQYF. The CDR3 DNA reads as TGTGCCAGCAGCTTAGGTAGCACAGATACGCAGTATTTT.